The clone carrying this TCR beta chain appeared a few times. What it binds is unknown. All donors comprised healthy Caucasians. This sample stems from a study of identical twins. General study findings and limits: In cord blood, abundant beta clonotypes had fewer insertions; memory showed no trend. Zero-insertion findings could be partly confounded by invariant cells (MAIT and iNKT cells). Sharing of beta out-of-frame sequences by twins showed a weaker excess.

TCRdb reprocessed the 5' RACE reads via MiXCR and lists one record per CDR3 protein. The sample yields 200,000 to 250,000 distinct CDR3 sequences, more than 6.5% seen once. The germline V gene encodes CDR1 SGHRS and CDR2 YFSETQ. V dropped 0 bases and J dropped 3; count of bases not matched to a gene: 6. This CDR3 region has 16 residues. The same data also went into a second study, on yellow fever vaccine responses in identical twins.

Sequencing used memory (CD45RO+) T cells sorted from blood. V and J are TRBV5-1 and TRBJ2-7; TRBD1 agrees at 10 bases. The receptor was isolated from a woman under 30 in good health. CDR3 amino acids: CASSLAFGTGVYEQYF. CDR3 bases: TGCGCCAGCAGCTTGGCCTTCGGGACAGGGGTCTACGAGCAGTACTTC.